These 17 T cell receptor beta chains were sequenced from one sample in a study of T cell changes during pregnancy in multiple sclerosis. Clones were sequenced by immunoSEQ multiplex PCR, and TCRdb holds only the in-frame ones, with some missing. This sample has some 60,000 clones; around nine tenths occur once, and the top ten carry less than 3%. Sequencing was performed on peripheral blood, taken in the third trimester of pregnancy. These receptors all come from a female donor in good health, enrolled as a control in a pregnancy study.

V is TRBV4-1 and J is TRBJ1-5; maybe TRBD1 (5 bases). The CDR3 has 15 residues. Germline values: CDR1 MGHRA, CDR2 YSYEKL. V lost 0 bases to trimming and J lost 5 bases, with 11 bases between them. This CDR3 reads CASSQDAAGHQPQHF. The CDR3 bases are TGCGCCAGCAGCCAAGATGCGGCAGGGCATCAGCCCCAGCATTTT.

V is TRBV7-3 and J is TRBJ2-5; 7 bases agree with TRBD1. CDR1 SGHTA and CDR2 FQGTGA come from the germline V gene. The CDR3 length is 13 residues. The V segment lost 5 bases and the J segment 3 bases; nucleotides outside the gene matches: 3. DNA for the CDR3: TGTGCCAGCAGCAGGGGGACAGAAGAGACCCAGTACTTC. This translates into CASSRGTEETQYF.

The rearrangement links TRBV28 to TRBJ1-4; 9 nucleotides match TRBD1. V gave up 2 bases and J gave up 7 bases; unmatched junction bases: 5. Germline loops: CDR1 MDHEN, CDR2 SYDVKM. The CDR3 extends over 15 amino acids. The CDR3 region is CASSLPQGAGEKLFF. The CDR3, as DNA: TGTGCCAGCAGTTTACCACAGGGGGCTGGTGAAAAACTGTTTTTT.

The V gene is TRBV6-5, the J gene TRBJ2-7; maybe TRBD1 (6 bases). This CDR3 is 15 amino acids long. In germline, CDR1 is MNHEY, CDR2 SVGAGI. V shed 0 bases and J shed 3 bases, with 12 bases lying between them. The CDR3 here is CASSYSARGNYEQYF. In nucleotides, the CDR3 is TGTGCCAGCAGTTACTCGGCTAGGGGGAACTACGAGCAGTACTTC.

J is TRBJ1-5 and V is TRBV6-1; TRBD1 aligns across 7 bases. The CDR3 runs 13 residues. V was pared by 5 bases and J by 7 bases, with 5 bases of the junction left unmatched. Germline assignment: CDR1 MNHNS and CDR2 SASEGT. The CDR3 protein is CASSTQGKQPQHF. CDR3 bases: TGTGCCAGCAGTACACAGGGGAAGCAGCCCCAGCATTTT.

The chain has TRBV29-1 and TRBJ1-1, with D maybe TRBD1 (6 bases). V lost 5 bases and J lost 7, with 14 bases in between. CDR1 and CDR2 from the germline V gene are SQVTM and ANQGSEA. CDR3 length: 12 amino acids. The CDR3 sequence is CSVRGGRGEAFF. Here the CDR3 DNA reads TGCAGCGTTAGGGGGGGGCGAGGTGAAGCTTTCTTT.

The chain employs TRBV6-1 and TRBJ2-7, with D perhaps TRBD2 (6 bases). V lost 2 bases, J lost 3 bases, and 14 bases lay in between. This CDR3 has 15 amino acids. Germline V gives CDR1 MNHNS, CDR2 SASEGT. The CDR3 protein is CASSEPGTSSYEQYF. In DNA form, the CDR3 reads TGTGCCAGCAGTGAACCCGGGACTTCGAGCTACGAGCAGTACTTC.

This sequence joins TRBV19 and TRBJ1-2; 10 bases map to TRBD1. Germline V gene lookup returns CDR1 LNHDA and CDR2 SQIVND (reference sequence). This CDR3 contains 15 residues. The junction had 9 bases not matched to a gene; V was cut back by 7 bases and J by 4 bases. In nucleotides, the CDR3 is TGTGCCAGTACCACGGGACAGGGGTTTCTCTATGGCTACACCTTC. This encodes CASTTGQGFLYGYTF.

The rearrangement links TRBV6-9 to TRBJ1-5; tentative D call: TRBD1 (5 bases). Germline CDR1 reads MNHGY; CDR2 reads SVAAGI. V was clipped by 6 bases and J by 4 bases, with 13 bases between them. This CDR3 region has 14 residues. The CDR3 coding sequence is TGTGCCAGCAGCCACAGGCGCCCTAATCAGCCCCAGCATTTT. It specifies CASSHRRPNQPQHF.

J is TRBJ2-1 and V is TRBV5-3; tentative D call: TRBD2 (6 bases). TRBV5-3 is an ORF for which the function is uncertain. The CDR3 runs to 15 residues. The V gene lost 7 bases and the J gene lost 3 bases, with 17 bases spanning the gap. The CDR3 DNA follows: TGTGCCAGACCGAACTCTCTAGCGAACTACAATGAGCAGTTCTTC. This codes for CARPNSLANYNEQFF.

J is TRBJ1-2 and V is TRBV5-6; a weak D match, TRBD1 (6 bases). Per germline, CDR1 SGHDT and CDR2 YYEEEE. Trimming stripped 1 base from V and 4 bases from J, with 11 bases between. The CDR3 covers 14 residues. For the CDR3, the DNA is TGTGCCAGCAGCTTGCAGGGGCTAAGCTATGGCTACACCTTC. Residues: CASSLQGLSYGYTF.

This clone was detected only once. The chain has TRBV7-8 and TRBJ2-3; 12 bases fit TRBD2. Germline CDR1 is SGHVS and CDR2 is FQNEAQ. Trimming removed 5 bases from V and 7 bases from J; junction bases left unmatched: 7. The CDR3 has 15 residues. CDR3 coding DNA: TGTGCCAGCAGCCCACTAGCGGGAGGTTGGTATACGCAGTATTTT. It is translated as CASSPLAGGWYTQYF.

This chain connects TRBV18 to TRBJ1-2; 12 bases map to TRBD1. CDR3 length: 15 amino acids. From germline, CDR1 is KGHSH and CDR2 LQKENI. V dropped 3 bases and J dropped 4; count of bases not matched to a gene: 3. DNA for the CDR3: TGTGCCAGCTCACCGGGACAGGGGGCAGGCTATGGCTACACCTTC. The encoded protein is CASSPGQGAGYGYTF.

The rearrangement uses TRBV5-4 and TRBJ2-3; TRBD2 matches 8 bases. CDR3 length: 16 residues. CDR1 is SGHNT and CDR2 is YYREEE in the germline V gene (reference sequence). Losses at the gene ends were 0 bases for V and 6 bases for J; bases not matched to a gene: 9. The CDR3 spells CASSLESPGGRDTQYF. DNA for the CDR3: TGTGCCAGCAGCTTGGAATCCCCGGGAGGGAGGGATACGCAGTATTTT. The whole variable domain, remainder taken from reference TRBV5-4 and TRBJ2-3, is ETGVTQSPTHLIKTRGQQVTLRCSSQSGHNTVSWYQQALGQGPQFIFQYYREEENGRGNFPPRFSGLQFPNYSSELNVNALELDDSALYLCASSLESPGGRDTQYFGPGTRLTVL.

V is TRBV5-4 and J is TRBJ2-7, with TRBD1 matching over 8 bases. Germline V gene data show CDR1 as SGHNT and CDR2 as YYREEE (reference sequence). There are 13 residues in the CDR3. Trimming took 2 bases from V and 7 from J; bases not matched to a gene: 5. The CDR3 DNA sequence: TGTGCCAGCAGCTTCCAGGGGGCGCGGGAGCAGTACTTC. This codes for CASSFQGAREQYF.

This sequence joins TRBV5-4 and TRBJ2-1; 11 nucleotides match TRBD2. The J segment lost 7 bases and the V segment lost 4 bases, leaving 13 bases of the junction unmatched. Germline loops: CDR1 SGHNT, CDR2 YYREEE (reference sequence). This CDR3 has 17 residues. The CDR3 here is CASSPGTSGYLGNEQFF. The CDR3 bases are TGTGCCAGCAGCCCTGGGACTAGCGGTTACTTGGGTAATGAGCAGTTCTTC.

This chain connects TRBV5-1 to TRBJ1-2, with 11 bases matching TRBD1. V lost 4 bases, J lost 5 bases, and 7 bases stayed unmatched. CDR3 length: 15 residues. The V gene's germline CDR1 is SGHRS and CDR2 YFSETQ. The CDR3, as DNA: TGCGCCAGCAGCGCAGGGACAGGGGGGTTTTATGGCTACACCTTC. Its protein is CASSAGTGGFYGYTF.